Below, 2 T cell receptor beta chains from the same sample are listed, as sequenced in a study of blood T cell repertoires in COVID-19. TCRdb's table, derived via immunoSEQ multiplex PCR, lists solely in-frame clones and lacks some. The sample lists about 330,000 clones; roughly nine tenths were seen once. What was sequenced was PBMCs or T cells enriched from blood (not recorded which). These receptor sequences come from a woman in her twenties or thirties who had recovered from COVID-19.

Only one count was recorded for this clone. The V and J genes are TRBV5-6 and TRBJ1-5; D gene ambiguous. The length of the CDR3 is 15 residues. The germline CDR1 and CDR2 sequences are SGHDT and YYEEEE. Trimming shortened V by 3 bases and J by 2 bases, and 12 bases separated the two germline ends. The CDR3 nucleotides read TGTGCCAGCAGCTCGATGGACTCGGGCAATCAGCCCCAGCATTTT. This translates into CASSSMDSGNQPQHF.

The chain joins TRBV12-5 to TRBJ1-2; D gene uncertain. Trimming removed 10 bases from V and 6 bases from J, with 18 bases in between. In germline, CDR1 is LGHNT, CDR2 FRNRAP. CDR3 length: 13 amino acids. This CDR3 is CATPRRLRDGYTF. The CDR3 coding sequence is TGTGCTACCCCTAGGCGGTTGAGGGATGGCTACACCTTC.